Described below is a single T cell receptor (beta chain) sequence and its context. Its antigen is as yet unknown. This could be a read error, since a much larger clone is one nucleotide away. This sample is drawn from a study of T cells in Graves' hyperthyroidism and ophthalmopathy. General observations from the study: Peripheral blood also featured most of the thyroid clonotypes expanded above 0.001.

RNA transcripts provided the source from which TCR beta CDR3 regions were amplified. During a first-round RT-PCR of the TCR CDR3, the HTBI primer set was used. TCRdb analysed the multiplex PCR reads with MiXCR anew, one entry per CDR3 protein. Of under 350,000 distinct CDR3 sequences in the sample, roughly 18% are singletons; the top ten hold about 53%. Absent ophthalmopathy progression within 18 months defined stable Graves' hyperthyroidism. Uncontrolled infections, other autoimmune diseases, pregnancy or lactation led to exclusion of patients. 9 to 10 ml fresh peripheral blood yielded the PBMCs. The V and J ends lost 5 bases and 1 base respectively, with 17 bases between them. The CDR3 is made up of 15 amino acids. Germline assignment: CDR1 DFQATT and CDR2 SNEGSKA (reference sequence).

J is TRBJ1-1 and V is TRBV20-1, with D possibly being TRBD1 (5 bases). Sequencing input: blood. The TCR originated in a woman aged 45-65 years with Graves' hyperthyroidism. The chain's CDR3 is CSAGYLRGPNTEAFF. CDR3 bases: TGCAGTGCTGGATATCTTCGGGGACCGAACACTGAAGCTTTCTTT.